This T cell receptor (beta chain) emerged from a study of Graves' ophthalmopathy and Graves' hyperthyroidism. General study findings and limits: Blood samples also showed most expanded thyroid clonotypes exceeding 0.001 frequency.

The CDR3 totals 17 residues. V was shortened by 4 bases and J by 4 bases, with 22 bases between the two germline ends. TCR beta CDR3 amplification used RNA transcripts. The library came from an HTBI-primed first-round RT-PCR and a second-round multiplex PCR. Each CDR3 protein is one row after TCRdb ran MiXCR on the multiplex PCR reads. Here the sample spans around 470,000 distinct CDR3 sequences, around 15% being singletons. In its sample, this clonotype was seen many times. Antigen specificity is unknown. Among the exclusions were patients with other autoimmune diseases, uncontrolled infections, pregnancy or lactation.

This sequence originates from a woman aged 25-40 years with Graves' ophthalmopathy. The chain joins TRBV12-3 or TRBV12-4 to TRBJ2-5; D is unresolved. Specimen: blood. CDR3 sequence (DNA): TGTGCCAGCAGTTCCAACCCCATCCAGGCGTACGGAGAGACCCAGTACTTC. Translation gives CASSSNPIQAYGETQYF.